This T cell receptor (beta chain) was found in a study of T cell repertoires in cytomegalovirus infection. Study in general: The public TCR beta signatures pointed to both CMV infection and matching HLA type. Overall study findings and caveats: Summed public TCR beta family frequency identified CMV carriers bearing the relevant HLA. Predominance within the ex vivo response was attributable to HLA-C-restricted CMV-specific TCR beta clonotypes.

TCRdb fed the reads into MiXCR, producing one record per CDR3 protein. The table includes over 300,000 distinct CDR3 sequences, about a sixth detected once. This clonotype was observed a handful of times. Its antigen is as yet unknown. The CDR3 length is 16 residues. Per the germline V gene, CDR1 is SGHRS and CDR2 is YFSETQ. V was pared by 8 bases and J by 4 bases, with 23 bases between. The chain joins TRBV5-1 to TRBJ2-3; the D call may be TRBD1 or TRBD2 (5 bases each). The receptor comes from a human donor in good health (CMV status not recorded). Some clones in this sample may be carry-over from other donors' samples. Sequenced: PBMCs. Here the CDR3 DNA reads TGCGCCAGTACCGTAGGGGACGTCCGAACGTCAGATACGCAGTATTTT. Protein product: CASTVGDVRTSDTQYF.